Listed below are T cell receptor beta chains from one sample, sequenced in a study of shared clonotypes between healthy human individuals. Using immunoSEQ multiplex PCR, the repertoire was profiled, and TCRdb retains in-frame clones only, with some absent. This table holds approximately 2.1 million clones, more than 85% found once. The sample comprised naive CD4+ T cells from PBMCs. These receptors all come from a man aged 18 to 30 in good health. Some clones in this sample may be carry-over from other donors' samples. CDR3s include the opening cysteine and the closing phenylalanine or tryptophan. The D gene is left open where the match is weak. Part of the rows lack a size; the others show once, few, many or a class for expanded clones.

size | J | D | V | CDR3 | DNA
NA | TRBJ2-1 | NA | TRBV13 | CASSFNGGYNEQFF | TGTGCCAGCAGCTTCAATGGGGGGTACAATGAGCAGTTCTTC
NA | TRBJ1-5 | NA | TRBV4-2 | CASSQGGGDGSQPQHF | TGTGCCAGCAGCCAAGGTGGGGGGGACGGGAGTCAGCCCCAGCATTTT
NA | TRBJ2-3 | TRBD2 | TRBV7-3 | CASSIGTSGDTQYF | TGTGCCAGCAGCATCGGGACTAGTGGAGATACGCAGTATTTT
NA | TRBJ1-1 | NA | TRBV18 | CASSRVGANTEAFF | TGTGCCAGCTCCCGGGTTGGGGCGAACACTGAAGCTTTCTTT
once | TRBJ2-7 | NA | TRBV21-1 | CASSTRDRALGEQYF | TGTGCCAGCAGCACCCGGGACAGGGCCCTCGGCGAGCAGTACTTC
NA | TRBJ2-7 | NA | TRBV7-2 | CASSGLQQGPSYEQYF | TGTGCCAGCAGCGGGCTCCAACAGGGACCCTCCTACGAGCAGTACTTC
NA | TRBJ2-2 | TRBD1 | TRBV5-3 | CARSPTGAGELFF | TGTGCCAGAAGCCCGACAGGGGCCGGGGAGCTGTTTTTT
NA | TRBJ2-4 | TRBD1 | TRBV28 | CASSSQGADKNIQYF | TGTGCCAGCAGTTCACAGGGGGCGGACAAAAACATTCAGTACTTC
NA | TRBJ1-1 | NA | TRBV5-1 | CASSILKQGTEAFF | TGCGCCAGCAGCATCCTTAAGCAAGGCACTGAAGCTTTCTTT
NA | TRBJ1-2 | TRBD1 | TRBV5-4 | CASSSDRDSGYTF | TGTGCCAGCAGCTCCGACAGGGACTCTGGCTACACCTTC
NA | TRBJ2-1 | TRBD2 | TRBV7-3 | CASSLNPTSGRPEAYNEQFF | TGTGCCAGCAGCTTAAACCCGACTAGCGGGAGGCCGGAAGCCTACAATGAGCAGTTCTTC
NA | TRBJ1-1 | NA | TRBV29-1 | CSVGQRRAVNTEAFF | TGCAGCGTCGGCCAGAGACGGGCAGTGAACACTGAAGCTTTCTTT
NA | TRBJ2-5 | NA | TRBV19 | CASSIGGLDSIQETQYF | TGTGCCAGTAGTATTGGTGGACTGGACAGTATCCAAGAGACCCAGTACTTC
NA | TRBJ2-7 | NA | TRBV20-1 | CSASPHEQYF | TGCAGTGCTAGCCCACACGAGCAGTACTTC
once | TRBJ1-1 | NA | TRBV7-3 | CASSFGGKAFF | TGTGCCAGCAGCTTCGGGGGGAAAGCTTTCTTT
once | TRBJ2-3 | TRBD2 | TRBV4-2 | CASSHPQPGLAGTRTDTQYF | TGTGCCAGCAGCCATCCCCAACCGGGACTAGCGGGAACCCGCACAGATACGCAGTATTTT
NA | TRBJ2-1 | NA | TRBV5-1 | CASSLVAVSYNEQFF | TGCGCCAGCAGCTTGGTAGCAGTCTCCTACAATGAGCAGTTCTTC
NA | TRBJ2-7 | NA | TRBV30 | CAWSPKHYEQYF | TGTGCCTGGAGTCCCAAACACTACGAGCAGTACTTC
NA | TRBJ2-7 | TRBD2 | TRBV11-3 | CASSEGLAGPYEQYF | TGTGCCAGCAGCGAGGGACTAGCGGGCCCCTACGAGCAGTACTTC
NA | TRBJ2-3 | NA | TRBV4-2 | CASSQDPGVGTQYF | TGTGCCAGCAGCCAAGACCCGGGAGTGGGGACGCAGTATTTT
NA | TRBJ2-3 | TRBD2 | TRBV9 | CASSASGLVPSTQYF | TGTGCCAGCAGCGCCTCGGGACTAGTCCCTAGTACGCAGTATTTT
NA | TRBJ2-7 | NA | TRBV10-3 | CAISESNESYEQYF | TGTGCCATCAGTGAGTCCAATGAAAGCTACGAGCAGTACTTC
NA | TRBJ1-5 | NA | TRBV2 | CASSESGQPQHF | TGTGCCAGCAGTGAGTCCGGGCAGCCCCAGCATTTT
NA | TRBJ1-4 | NA | TRBV4-1 | CASSQDLAGLGSEKLFF | TGCGCCAGCAGCCAAGATCTGGCGGGGCTAGGTTCTGAAAAACTGTTTTTT
NA | TRBJ2-7 | NA | TRBV6-5 | CASSYSARSRDHEQYF | TGTGCCAGCAGTTACTCGGCGCGGTCCAGGGACCACGAGCAGTACTTC
NA | TRBJ1-1 | TRBD1 | TRBV28 | CASSFWRGRNTEAFF | TGTGCCAGCAGTTTCTGGAGGGGGCGGAACACTGAAGCTTTCTTT
NA | TRBJ2-5 | NA | TRBV6-6 | CASSYRGEETQYF | TGTGCCAGCAGTTACAGGGGTGAAGAGACCCAGTACTTC